These T cell receptor beta chains were read from a single sample in a study of T cell responses to AZD1222 COVID-19 vaccine. The protocol was immunoSEQ multiplex PCR, while the TCRdb copy is restricted to in-frame clones and leaves out a portion. This sample yields around 120,000 clones, of which about 92% are seen a single time; 1.1% belongs to the top ten. The sample was peripheral blood, taken on day 0 of AZD1222 vaccination. Receptors were obtained from an adult in good health. Each CDR3 is given with its conserved first and last residue. D genes are given only for firm matches. Clone size appears in some rows only: once, few, many, or a class for an expanded clone.

j_call v_call clone_size d_call cdr3_aa cdr3_nt
TRBJ2-2 TRBV9 once - CASIRDLNTGELFF TGTGCCAGCATCCGGGACCTGAACACCGGGGAGCTGTTTTTT
TRBJ2-5 TRBV21-1 - - CASSKAEGPQETQYF TGTGCCAGCAGCAAAGCGGAAGGGCCACAAGAGACCCAGTACTTC
TRBJ2-5 TRBV11-3 - TRBD1 CASSLGTGQETQYF TGTGCCAGCAGCTTAGGGACAGGACAAGAGACCCAGTACTTC
TRBJ1-5 TRBV27 - - CASSLSAGQNNQPQHF TGTGCCAGCAGTTTATCAGCGGGGCAGAACAATCAGCCCCAGCATTTT
TRBJ1-3 TRBV29-1 - - CSVVPHQGPGNTIYF TGCAGCGTTGTCCCCCACCAGGGCCCTGGAAACACCATATATTTT
TRBJ2-1 TRBV27 - - CASSTTGTVGYNEQFF TGTGCCAGCAGTACAACAGGAACGGTAGGCTACAATGAGCAGTTCTTC
TRBJ2-1 TRBV6-5 - TRBD2 CASSYEGLAYNEQFF TGTGCCAGCAGTTACGAGGGACTAGCATACAATGAGCAGTTCTTC
TRBJ2-7 TRBV27 - - CASSFYTGNWYEQYF TGTGCCAGCAGTTTTTACACCGGTAATTGGTACGAGCAGTACTTC
TRBJ2-5 TRBV27 - TRBD2 CASSPDPTGGAQYF TGTGCCAGCAGCCCCGATCCCACGGGGGGGGCCCAGTACTTC
TRBJ2-7 TRBV6-5 - TRBD2 CASRNSGSSYEQYF TGTGCCAGCAGAAATAGCGGGAGCTCCTACGAGCAGTACTTC
TRBJ2-1 TRBV2 few - CASSYITQGGEQFF TGTGCCAGCAGTTATATCACTCAGGGGGGCGAGCAGTTCTTC
TRBJ1-2 TRBV3-1/TRBV3-2 - TRBD1 CASSQGGTGYIFYGYTF TGTGCCAGCAGCCAAGGGGGGACAGGGTACATTTTCTATGGCTACACCTTC
TRBJ1-3 TRBV18 once TRBD1 CASSVGQGVFSGNTIYF TGTGCCAGCTCGGTTGGACAGGGCGTCTTTTCTGGAAACACCATATATTTT
TRBJ2-7 TRBV29-1 - - CSVVAGWAYEQYF TGCAGCGTTGTGGCAGGGTGGGCCTACGAGCAGTACTTC
TRBJ1-1 TRBV14 - - CASSPGRGAVTEAFF TGTGCCAGCAGCCCCGGCCGAGGGGCTGTGACTGAAGCTTTCTTT
TRBJ2-7 TRBV5-4 - TRBD1 CASSTRDRGSPYEQYF TGTGCCAGCAGCACCCGGGACAGGGGAAGCCCCTACGAGCAGTACTTC
TRBJ2-5 TRBV5-6 - TRBD2 CASSLGLAGKETQYF TGTGCCAGCAGCTTGGGGTTAGCGGGAAAAGAGACCCAGTACTTC
TRBJ2-1 TRBV5-4 once TRBD2 CASMTGTSGSSEQFF TGTGCCAGCATGACCGGGACTAGCGGGAGCAGTGAGCAGTTCTTC
TRBJ2-5 TRBV28 few TRBD2 CASSDRLAGVRLGPQETQYF TGTGCCAGCAGTGACCGACTAGCGGGAGTCCGCTTGGGCCCTCAAGAGACCCAGTACTTC
TRBJ2-2 TRBV29-1 - - CSGRGTGELFF TGCAGCGGCAGGGGAACCGGGGAGCTGTTTTTT
TRBJ2-2 TRBV18 - TRBD1 CASSPQQGAGELFF TGTGCCAGCTCACCTCAACAGGGGGCAGGGGAGCTGTTTTTT
TRBJ1-1 TRBV7-8 - - CASSEGWTEAFF TGTGCCAGCAGCGAAGGTTGGACTGAAGCTTTCTTT
TRBJ2-5 TRBV27 - TRBD1 CASSSRTGTETQYF TGTGCCAGCAGTTCGAGGACAGGGACTGAGACCCAGTACTTC
TRBJ1-3 TRBV6-1 - - CASSVLRDNSGNTIYF TGTGCCAGCAGTGTACTCCGGGACAACTCTGGAAACACCATATATTTT
TRBJ2-7 TRBV5-6 few - CASSLEGPYEQYF TGTGCCAGCAGCTTGGAGGGGCCCTACGAGCAGTACTTC
TRBJ1-4 TRBV2 - - CASSERTNEKLFF TGTGCCAGCAGTGAACGGACTAATGAAAAACTGTTTTTT
TRBJ1-3 TRBV10-2 - - CASSEFPSYGNTIYF TGCGCCAGCAGTGAGTTCCCTAGTTACGGAAACACCATATATTTT
TRBJ1-6 TRBV4-1 - - CASSQDNWTPLHF TGCGCCAGCAGCCAAGATAATTGGACACCCCTCCACTTT
TRBJ1-5 TRBV7-9 - TRBD1 CASSSNRQGKPQHF TGTGCCAGCAGCTCAAACCGACAGGGTAAGCCCCAGCATTTT
TRBJ1-2 TRBV18 - - CASSPETGGYTF TGTGCCAGCTCACCCGAGACGGGTGGCTACACCTTC
TRBJ2-7 TRBV4-2 - - CASSQDNEQYF TGTGCCAGCAGCCAAGACAACGAGCAGTACTTC